The clone carrying this TCR beta chain was counted between two and nine times. Antigen specificity is unknown. The isolated RNA, all of it, was reverse transcribed, so expressed TCRB transcripts were what got sequenced. Profiled with immunoSEQ multiplex PCR; TCRdb holds only in-frame clones, not every one. The sample carries some 240,000 clones, approximately 11% recorded once. The sample comes from a study of beta chain features in type 1 diabetes. At the level of the study: Across all samples, over 85 million sorted cells were examined.

With 3 bases removed from V and 3 bases from J, the gap between germline ends came to 6 bases. In germline, CDR1 is DFQATT, CDR2 SNEGSKA (reference sequence). The CDR3 extends over 11 amino acids. Whole-study results and caveats: For cells with high TCR expression, cDNA sequencing could yield over-representation.

The sequence came from a man aged 18 to 29 in good health. Sequencing input: central memory CD4+ T cells from blood. V gene TRBV20-1 combines with J gene TRBJ2-7, with no clear D. CDR3 protein: CSASGDYEQYF. The CDR3, as DNA: TGCAGTGCTAGCGGCGACTACGAGCAGTACTTC.